The source of this T cell receptor beta chain is a study of blood T cell repertoires in COVID-19. Study background: From T cells, B-cell-depleted T cells, or PBMCs came the material, which was cDNA or gDNA.

Resolution of symptoms, clearance, or two negative PCRs was present in recovered Cohort 3 donors. The germline CDR1 and CDR2 sequences are ENHRY and SYGVKD. Losses at the gene ends were 6 bases for V and 3 bases for J; bases not matched to a gene: 5. The CDR3 spans 14 residues. Assay: immunoSEQ multiplex PCR; the TCRdb copy retains only in-frame clones and omits some. The sample has hundreds of thousands of clones, about nine tenths seen once. The material sequenced was PBMCs or T cells enriched from blood (not recorded which). The rearrangement uses TRBV10-3 and TRBJ1-1; 9 nucleotides match TRBD1. The sequence came from a woman aged 18-30 years who had recovered from COVID-19. The CDR3 here is CAIRLQGADTEAFF. CDR3 bases: TGTGCCATCAGACTACAGGGGGCAGACACTGAAGCTTTCTTT.